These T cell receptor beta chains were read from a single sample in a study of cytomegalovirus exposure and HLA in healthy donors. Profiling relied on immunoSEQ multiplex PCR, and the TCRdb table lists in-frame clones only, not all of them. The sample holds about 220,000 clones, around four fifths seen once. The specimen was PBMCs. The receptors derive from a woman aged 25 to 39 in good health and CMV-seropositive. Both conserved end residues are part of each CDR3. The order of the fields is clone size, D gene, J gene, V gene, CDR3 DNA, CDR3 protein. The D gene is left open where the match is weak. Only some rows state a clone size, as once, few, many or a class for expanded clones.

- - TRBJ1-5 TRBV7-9 TGTGCCAGCAGCCAGGGGTTAGGGATTCAGCCCCAGCATTTT CASSQGLGIQPQHF
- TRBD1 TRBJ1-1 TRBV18 TGTGCCAGCTCGCAACAGGGGCGTGACACTGAAGCTTTCTTT CASSQQGRDTEAFF
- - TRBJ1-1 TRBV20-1 TGCAGTGCAAGTGAGGGTGAAGCTTTCTTT CSASEGEAFF
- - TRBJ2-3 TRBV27 TGTGCCAGCAGTTCGCCTCACGACAGGCACCCAGATACGCAGTATTTT CASSSPHDRHPDTQYF
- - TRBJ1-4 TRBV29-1 TGCAGCGTTGGTGGGCCTAATGAAAAACTGTTTTTT CSVGGPNEKLFF
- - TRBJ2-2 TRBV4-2 TGTGCCAGCAGCCAAGAACCGGGACTCCACACCGGGGAGCTGTTTTTT CASSQEPGLHTGELFF
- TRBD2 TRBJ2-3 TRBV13 TGTGCCAGCAGCTCAGCGGGAGAGGCAGATACGCAGTATTTT CASSSAGEADTQYF
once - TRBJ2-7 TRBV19 TGTGCCAGTAGCTGGGACCGCTCCTACGAGCAGTACTTC CASSWDRSYEQYF
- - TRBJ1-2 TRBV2 TGTGCCAGCAGTGTCGTCGGAGACGGCTACACCTTC CASSVVGDGYTF
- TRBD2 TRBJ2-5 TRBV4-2 TGTGCCAGCAGCCAAGTTTCCGGGACTAGTTTGGGGGAGACCCAGTACTTC CASSQVSGTSLGETQYF
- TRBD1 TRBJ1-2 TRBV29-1 TGCAGCGTGGGGGACAGGTTTAACTATGGCTACACCTTC CSVGDRFNYGYTF